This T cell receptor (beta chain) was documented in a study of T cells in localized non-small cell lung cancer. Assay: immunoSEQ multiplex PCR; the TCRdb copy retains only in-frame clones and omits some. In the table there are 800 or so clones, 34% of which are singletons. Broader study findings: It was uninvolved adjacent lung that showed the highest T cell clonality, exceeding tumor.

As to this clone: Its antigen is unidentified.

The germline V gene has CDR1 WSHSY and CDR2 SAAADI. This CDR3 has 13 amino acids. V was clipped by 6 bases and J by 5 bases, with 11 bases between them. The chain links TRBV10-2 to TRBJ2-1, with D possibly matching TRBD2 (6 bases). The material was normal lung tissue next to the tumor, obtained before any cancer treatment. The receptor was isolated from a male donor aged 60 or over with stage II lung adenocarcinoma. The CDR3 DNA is TGCGCCAGCAGCCTAGCGCGTAACAATGAGCAGTTCTTC. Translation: CASSLARNNEQFF.